Below, 32 T cell receptor beta chains from the same sample are listed, as sequenced in a study of cytomegalovirus exposure and HLA in healthy donors. The PCR employed 60 Vbeta primers together with 13 Jbeta primers. Sequenced by immunoSEQ multiplex PCR; TCRdb stores in-frame clones only, minus some. This table holds some 80,000 clones, approximately 62% found once. Sequencing was performed on PBMCs. All receptors come from a male donor in good health and CMV-seropositive.

This clone was detected a few times. The chain is built from TRBV18 and TRBJ1-5, with 12 nucleotides matching TRBD1. V dropped 6 bases and J dropped 2; count of bases not matched to a gene: 8. The CDR3 sequence is 17 residues long. Germline loops: CDR1 KGHSH, CDR2 LQKENI. For the CDR3, the DNA is TGTGCCAGCTCGTCCGGGACAGGGGGCGTAGGCAATCAGCCCCAGCATTTT. Protein product: CASSSGTGGVGNQPQHF.

In this sample, this clone turned up a few times. The rearrangement links TRBV2 to TRBJ1-6, with 7 bases that match TRBD1. V was pared by 5 bases and J by 0 bases, with 16 bases of the junction left unmatched. The CDR3 spans 20 residues. Germline V gene sequence: CDR1 SNHLY, CDR2 FYNNEI. DNA of the CDR3: TGTGCCAGCAGTCCTAGACAGGGAGTTGCCCCAAGCTCCTATAATTCACCCCTCCACTTT. Protein: CASSPRQGVAPSSYNSPLHF.

This clone occurred a few times. CDR3 residues: CAWSVQGCEQYF. The CDR3 coding sequence is TGTGCCTGGAGTGTACAGGGTTGCGAGCAGTACTTC. This sequence joins TRBV30 and TRBJ2-7; possible D gene TRBD1, 6 bases. Germline CDR1 is GTSNPN and CDR2 is SVGIG (reference sequence). CDR3 length: 12 amino acids. V shed 0 bases and J shed 6 bases, with 9 bases lying between them.

The chain has TRBV5-6 and TRBJ2-2, with a weak D call TRBD1 (6 bases). There are 15 residues in the CDR3. Per germline, CDR1 SGHDT and CDR2 YYEEEE. V was clipped by 4 bases and J by 7 bases, with 17 bases between them. This chain's CDR3 is CASSLGTLARGELFF. The CDR3 DNA reads TGTGCCAGCAGCCTCGGGACATTAGCCCGCGGGGAGCTGTTTTTT.

The V call is TRBV7-6, the J call TRBJ2-5, with no clear D. V lost 5 bases, J lost 1 base, and 5 bases lay in between. CDR1 is SGHVS and CDR2 is FNYEAQ in the germline V gene. The CDR3 extends over 12 amino acids. Written as DNA, the CDR3 is TGTGCCAGCAGCGCGTTCCAAGAGACCCAGTACTTC. It yields the protein CASSAFQETQYF.

J is TRBJ1-2 and V is TRBV18; D might be TRBD1 (5 bases). The CDR3 runs to 14 residues. Germline V lookup: CDR1 KGHSH, CDR2 LQKENI. V was cut by 2 bases and J by 1 base, with 8 bases left in between. The CDR3 sequence is CASSPSGINYGYTF. The CDR3, as DNA: TGTGCCAGCTCACCATCAGGGATTAACTATGGCTACACCTTC.

This clone was counted once. This rearrangement joins TRBV4-3 to TRBJ2-1; 12 nucleotides line up with TRBD2. Germline CDR1 is LGHNA and CDR2 is YSLEER. Germline trimming cut 4 bases from V and 8 bases from J; bases unmatched to any gene: 6. The CDR3 is made up of 15 amino acids. CDR3 nucleotide sequence: TGCGCCAGCAGCCTTCTAGCGGGAGGGCTCCATGAGCAGTTCTTC. Translation: CASSLLAGGLHEQFF.

The chain combines TRBV7-8 with TRBJ2-5, with 7 bases fitting TRBD1. Germline CDR1 SGHVS, CDR2 FQNEAQ. The length of the CDR3 is 13 residues. V lost 6 bases to trimming and J lost 3 bases; unmatched junction nucleotides: 4. CDR3 DNA sequence: TGTGCCAGCAGGACAGGGATGGAAGAGACCCAGTACTTC. Its translation is CASRTGMEETQYF.

Worth noting for this clone: Distinct nucleotide sequences in the sample also encode this CDR3. This chain connects TRBV19 to TRBJ2-7; TRBD1 matches 8 bases. The length of the CDR3 is 15 residues. V lost 5 bases to trimming and J lost 2 bases; unmatched junction nucleotides: 8. Germline CDR1 reads LNHDA; CDR2 reads SQIVND (reference sequence). In nucleotides, the CDR3 is TGTGCCAGTAGTCCCAGAGACAGGGGTGCCTACGAGCAGTACTTC. It specifies CASSPRDRGAYEQYF.

This chain uses TRBV7-3 with TRBJ2-7; 7 positions agree with TRBD2. In germline, CDR1 is SGHTA, CDR2 FQGTGA. CDR3 length: 14 residues. V lost 3 bases, J lost 4 bases, and 6 bases stayed unmatched. Here the CDR3 reads CASSFGGSGYEQYF. The CDR3 nucleotides are TGTGCCAGCAGCTTCGGCGGGAGCGGGTACGAGCAGTACTTC.

This clone was counted only a few times. Mismatch with germline at one junction end may stem from a read error. The gene calls are TRBV7-9 and TRBJ2-2, with 10 bases lining up with TRBD2. Germline CDR1 reads SEHNR; CDR2 reads FQNEAQ (reference sequence). The CDR3 covers 17 residues. CDR3 in DNA: TGTTCCAGCACCCCGTGGGTAGCGGGAGGTAACACCGGGGAGCTGTTTTTT. Translated, it gives CSSTPWVAGGNTGELFF.

The rearrangement joins TRBV6-1 to TRBJ2-5; maybe TRBD2 (5 bases). The germline V gene encodes CDR1 MNHNS and CDR2 SASEGT. V was cut by 2 bases and J by 0 bases, with 13 bases left in between. The CDR3 loop spans 16 amino acids. The CDR3 here is CASSEQRTRYQETQYF. CDR3 sequence (DNA): TGTGCCAGCAGTGAACAACGAACTAGGTACCAAGAGACCCAGTACTTC.

The sample holds a few counts of this clone. This rearrangement joins TRBV4-3 to TRBJ2-7; 10 bases match TRBD2. The V gene's germline CDR1 is LGHNA and CDR2 YSLEER. V trimming: 1 base; J trimming: 0 bases; junction bases outside the gene matches: 6. The CDR3 has 17 amino acids. CDR3 bases: TGCGCCAGCAGCCAAGTAGCGGGAGGTTACTACTCCTACGAGCAGTACTTC. Translated: CASSQVAGGYYSYEQYF.

V is TRBV14 and J is TRBJ1-4; D gene unclear. V lost 1 base to trimming and J lost 4 bases, with 10 bases between them. CDR3 length equals 15 residues. Germline assignment: CDR1 SGHDN and CDR2 FVKESK. The DNA of the CDR3 is TGTGCCAGCAGCCAAGTCGGGAGCTTTAATGAAAAACTGTTTTTT. Protein: CASSQVGSFNEKLFF.

This clone was seen a handful of times. The rearrangement links TRBV6-5 to TRBJ2-7; 10 bases are a match to TRBD2. The germline gives CDR1 MNHEY, CDR2 SVGAGI. The junction had 5 bases not matched to a gene; V was cut back by 4 bases and J by 2 bases. CDR3 size: 15 residues. The CDR3 nucleotides read TGTGCCAGCAGTTTGTCGACTAGCGGGCCCTACGAGCAGTACTTC. It yields the protein CASSLSTSGPYEQYF.

The V gene is TRBV28, the J gene TRBJ2-7; the match to TRBD2 covers 10 bases. V shed 3 bases, J shed 5 bases, and the junction held 28 bases outside the gene matches. Germline CDR1 and CDR2: MDHEN and SYDVKM. CDR3 length: 22 residues. CDR3 sequence (DNA): TGTGCCAGCAGTTTTGAGGCCAGCCGGGGGATGGGAGCGGGAGGGCCCGCCAACGAGCAGTACTTC. This codes for CASSFEASRGMGAGGPANEQYF.

As DNA, the CDR3 is TGTGCCAGCAGCTCCCCCGGCGGCCCCTACGAGCAGTACTTC. Protein product: CASSSPGGPYEQYF. The rearrangement uses TRBV7-2 and TRBJ2-7; D is unresolved. The V and J ends lost 4 bases and 2 bases respectively, with 12 bases between them. CDR1 is SGHTA, CDR2 FQGNSA, per germline. The CDR3 contains 14 residues.

The chain employs TRBV4-1 and TRBJ2-5, with a tentative D call TRBD1 (5 bases). Germline-derived CDR1 and CDR2 are MGHRA and YSYEKL. With 1 base removed from V and 4 bases from J, the gap between germline ends came to 16 bases. This CDR3 region has 16 residues. In DNA form, the CDR3 reads TGCGCCAGCAGCCAAGGGTACAGGATGATAGGAGAGACCCAGTACTTC. It encodes CASSQGYRMIGETQYF.

Regarding this clone: Other DNA sequences in the sample encode the same CDR3. This rearrangement joins TRBV9 to TRBJ2-2; a possible D gene is TRBD1 (6 bases). The CDR3 contains 15 residues. V dropped 0 bases and J dropped 5 bases, with 11 bases sitting between them. The germline gives CDR1 SGDLS, CDR2 YYNGEE. The CDR3 is CASSVGGRGTGELFF. The CDR3 DNA is TGTGCCAGCAGCGTAGGGGGGCGAGGGACCGGGGAGCTGTTTTTT.

This chain connects TRBV4-1 to TRBJ2-5; D gene uncertain. CDR3 length equals 14 residues. Germline V gives CDR1 MGHRA, CDR2 YSYEKL. The V gene lost 0 bases and the J gene lost 3 bases, with 8 bases spanning the gap. The CDR3, as DNA: TGCGCCAGCAGCCAAGATAGAGAGAAAGAGACCCAGTACTTC. Its protein is CASSQDREKETQYF.

Note on this clone: The junction departs from germline at one end; a sequencing error may be responsible. The gene calls are TRBV6-4 and TRBJ2-2; 9 positions match TRBD1. CDR1 and CDR2 from the germline V gene are MRHNA and SNTAGT. CDR3 length: 18 residues. CDR3 in amino acids: CTSSDSITGGKGTGELFF. CDR3 nucleotides: TGTACCAGCAGTGACTCGATTACAGGGGGCAAGGGAACCGGGGAGCTGTTTTTT.

The chain joins TRBV6-1 to TRBJ2-1, with TRBD2 matching 15 bases. The germline V gene has CDR1 MNHNS and CDR2 SASEGT. The CDR3 contains 20 residues. The trim removed 0 bases at V and 9 bases at J, leaving 15 bases unmatched. The CDR3 loop reads CASSEAPDYGLAGGPLEQFF. CDR3 bases: TGTGCCAGCAGTGAAGCTCCTGACTATGGACTAGCGGGAGGGCCTCTTGAGCAGTTCTTC.

The J gene is TRBJ1-1, the V gene TRBV14; D might be TRBD1 (6 bases). Germline CDR1 is SGHDN and CDR2 is FVKESK. There are 14 residues in the CDR3. V lost 6 bases and J 5 bases, leaving 16 bases between the germline ends. The DNA of the CDR3 is TGTGCCAGCAGGGCAGCGGGGGCGCGGACTGAAGCTTTCTTT. It codes for CASRAAGARTEAFF.

The chain uses TRBV27 and TRBJ2-7; possible D gene TRBD1, 6 bases. Germline V gives CDR1 MNHEY, CDR2 SMNVEV (reference sequence). The CDR3 consists of 16 residues. V gave up 2 bases and J gave up 6 bases, with 20 bases separating them. The CDR3 sequence: CASSLLPRQALGEQYF. DNA of the CDR3: TGTGCCAGCAGTTTACTCCCCAGACAGGCGCTCGGCGAGCAGTACTTC.

This chain joins TRBV6-5 and TRBJ2-6; TRBD1 might be the D (6 bases). The CDR3 has 16 amino acids. Trimming pared 4 bases from V and 4 bases from J, leaving 14 bases between. Germline V gene lookup returns CDR1 MNHEY and CDR2 SVGAGI. CDR3 in amino acids: CASSLTGSVGANVLTF. In DNA, the CDR3 is TGTGCCAGCAGTTTAACAGGGTCCGTAGGGGCCAACGTCCTGACTTTC.

V and J are TRBV7-2 and TRBJ2-7, with 9 bases fitting TRBD1. The CDR3 spans 16 residues. V shed 5 bases, J shed 2 bases, and the junction held 10 bases outside the gene matches. Germline V gives CDR1 SGHTA, CDR2 FQGNSA. In nucleotides, the CDR3 is TGTGCCAGCAGCACCCCTCCGGGACAGGGAGCCTACGAGCAGTACTTC. Residues: CASSTPPGQGAYEQYF.

The sample holds one count of this clone. V gene TRBV5-1 combines with J gene TRBJ2-2; the D is unclear. The CDR3 length is 15 residues. Germline V CDR1 and CDR2: SGHRS, YFSETQ. Trimming removed 3 bases at V and 5 bases at J, with 14 bases between. The CDR3 reads CASSSGLLETGELFF. The CDR3 DNA sequence: TGCGCCAGCAGCTCCGGTCTTTTAGAAACCGGGGAGCTGTTTTTT.

This clone was seen a handful of times. The chain has TRBV4-3 and TRBJ1-1; D unclear. Per the germline V gene, CDR1 is LGHNA and CDR2 is YSLEER. V lost 4 bases, J lost 6 bases, and 15 bases lay in between. CDR3 size: 14 residues. The chain's CDR3 is CASSPTLSDAEAFF. The CDR3 region has the DNA TGCGCCAGCAGCCCGACATTGAGTGATGCTGAAGCTTTCTTT.

The chain links TRBV11-2 to TRBJ2-6, with 8 nucleotides matching TRBD1. V was clipped by 1 base and J by 0 bases; unmatched bases: 5. The CDR3 extends over 18 amino acids. CDR1 and CDR2 (germline): SGHAT, FQNNGV. The CDR3 protein is CASSLGSGGPSGANVLTF. As DNA, the CDR3 is TGTGCCAGCAGCTTAGGTTCAGGGGGCCCCTCTGGGGCCAACGTCCTGACTTTC.

J is TRBJ2-2 and V is TRBV5-1; 7 bases line up with TRBD1. Germline-derived CDR1 and CDR2 are SGHRS and YFSETQ. The CDR3 length is 15 residues. V dropped 4 bases and J dropped 6; count of bases not matched to a gene: 9. The CDR3 coding sequence is TGCGCCAGCAGCCTTGAGTCGACAGGGTCCGGGGAGCTGTTTTTT. This sequence encodes CASSLESTGSGELFF.

The CDR3 loop is CASSPAEVSNQPQHF. The DNA of the CDR3 is TGCGCCAGCAGCCCTGCCGAGGTTAGCAATCAGCCCCAGCATTTT. V is TRBV4-1 and J is TRBJ1-5; no clear D. The CDR3 totals 15 residues. V lost 4 bases to trimming and J lost 0 bases, with 10 bases between them. The germline CDR1 and CDR2 sequences are MGHRA and YSYEKL.

The table lists this clone with a few counts. The J gene is TRBJ1-3, the V gene TRBV28, with D tentatively TRBD1 (5 bases). Trimming took off 4 bases at V and 0 bases at J, with 16 bases between the two ends. Germline V lookup: CDR1 MDHEN, CDR2 SYDVKM. The CDR3 sequence is 17 residues long. The chain's CDR3 is CASSYQGRHFSGNTIYF. The CDR3 DNA follows: TGTGCCAGCAGTTATCAGGGCAGGCATTTCTCTGGAAACACCATATATTTT.